The 11 T cell receptor beta chains below were found in one sample sequenced in a study of Ad26.COV2.S vaccination and SARS-CoV-2 variants. The treatment is: around 19 received Ad26.COV2.S at low or high dose, single or two shots; several received placebo; per-sample allocation not given. All samples were drawn on day 63, counting from the first vaccine or placebo injection. This table comes from immunoSEQ multiplex PCR, and its TCRdb copy is limited to in-frame clones, with some not included. The table has under 550,000 clones, about 93% seen once. The material was peripheral blood, obtained in a trial of Ad26.COV2.S vaccine versus placebo. Source of these receptors: a person between 18 and 65 years old who received the Ad26.COV2.S COVID-19 vaccine or a placebo.

The gene calls are TRBV4-1 and TRBJ1-5; D uncertain. This CDR3 spans 17 amino acids. Germline values: CDR1 MGHRA, CDR2 YSYEKL. V was clipped by 1 base and J by 5 bases, with 18 bases between them. The CDR3 sequence is CASSQGPLVGSDQPQHF. DNA for the CDR3: TGCGCCAGCAGCCAAGGGCCCTTGGTGGGGAGCGATCAGCCCCAGCATTTT.

In regard to this clone: One junction end disagrees with the germline gene, perhaps due to a read error. The V call is TRBV5-8, the J call TRBJ2-7; TRBD1 matches at 8 bases. The CDR3 runs to 12 residues. Germline CDR1 reads SGHTS; CDR2 reads YDEGEE. CDR3 DNA sequence: TGTGCCAGCAGCTTAAACCGGGACAGGCCTTTCTTC. It is translated as CASSLNRDRPFF.

The chain uses TRBV6-6 and TRBJ2-1; TRBD1 aligns across 10 bases. Germline V gene lookup returns CDR1 MNHNY and CDR2 SVGAGI (reference sequence). CDR3 length: 16 amino acids. Trimming cost V 5 bases and J 7 bases; bases outside gene matches: 11. CDR3 in DNA: TGTGCCAGCAGTCGACCGGGACAGGGGCCTGTGAATGAGCAGTTCTTC. Amino acid sequence: CASSRPGQGPVNEQFF.

V is TRBV30 and J is TRBJ2-7, with 8 bases lining up with TRBD1. Germline V gene lookup returns CDR1 GTSNPN and CDR2 SVGIG (reference sequence). The CDR3 loop spans 14 amino acids. Losses at the gene ends were 5 bases for V and 2 bases for J; bases not matched to a gene: 8. CDR3: CAWGPGGLTYEQYF. CDR3 bases: TGTGCCTGGGGTCCAGGGGGCCTCACCTACGAGCAGTACTTC.

The genes are TRBV3-1 (or the pseudogene TRBV3-2) and TRBJ2-4, with D perhaps given as TRBD1 or TRBD2 (5 bases each). Per germline, CDR1 LGHDT and CDR2 YNNKEL (reference sequence). The CDR3 is 16 residues long. Trimming took 4 bases from V and 4 from J, leaving 17 bases between them. CDR3 sequence: CASSPAFGTQKNIQYF. DNA of the CDR3: TGTGCCAGCAGCCCAGCATTCGGGACGCAAAAAAACATTCAGTACTTC.

The chain has TRBV6-2 or TRBV6-3 and TRBJ1-6, with D possibly being TRBD1 (5 bases). The CDR3 extends over 12 amino acids. V gave up 5 bases and J gave up 11 bases, with 10 bases separating them. Germline CDR1 is MNHEY and CDR2 is SVGEGT. The CDR3: CASSLQEAPLHF. In nucleotides, the CDR3 is TGTGCCAGCAGTCTACAGGAAGCACCCCTCCACTTT.

This chain links TRBV6-2 or TRBV6-3 with TRBJ1-1; D possibly corresponds to TRBD1 (6 bases). This CDR3 region has 15 residues. Germline assignment: CDR1 MNHEY and CDR2 SVGEGT. Trimming removed 2 bases from V and 3 bases from J, with 13 bases in between. CDR3 residues: CASSYRDMEDTEAFF. The CDR3 coding sequence is TGTGCCAGCAGTTACCGGGACATGGAGGACACTGAAGCTTTCTTT.

The chain recombines TRBV14 with TRBJ2-4; weak D call: TRBD1 (5 bases). Deletions cut 1 base from V and 4 bases from J, with 11 bases between. CDR3 size: 15 residues. Germline CDR1 is SGHDN and CDR2 is FVKESK. The CDR3 here is CASSQAWQGKNIQYF. The CDR3 DNA follows: TGTGCCAGCAGCCAAGCTTGGCAGGGAAAAAACATTCAGTACTTC.

This chain links TRBV7-8 with TRBJ2-1, with D unclear. Trimming pared 1 base from V and 10 bases from J, leaving 11 bases between. There are 13 residues in the CDR3. Germline V gene sequence: CDR1 SGHVS, CDR2 FQNEAQ. Here the CDR3 DNA reads TGTGCCAGCAGCTTAGTTATCAGCGTAGAGCAGTTCTTC. Its translation is CASSLVISVEQFF.

V is TRBV9 and J is TRBJ1-4, with D maybe TRBD1 (5 bases). The CDR3 extends over 16 amino acids. Germline V gene sequence: CDR1 SGDLS, CDR2 YYNGEE. Trimming pared 6 bases from V and 7 bases from J, leaving 22 bases between. The CDR3 DNA sequence: TGTGCCAGCACCCTAGCGGGGCTCCCCCGGGGTGAAAAACTGTTTTTT. Amino acids: CASTLAGLPRGEKLFF.

The chain combines TRBV19 with TRBJ2-2; either TRBD1 or TRBD2 may fit D (5 bases each). Between the trimmed V and J ends, which lost 3 bases and 6 bases, there was a span of 11 bases. This CDR3 is 14 amino acids long. Germline V gene lookup returns CDR1 LNHDA and CDR2 SQIVND (reference sequence). The CDR3 DNA follows: TGTGCCAGTAGTATCCTCGAGGGGTCCGGGGAGCTGTTTTTT. Its translation is CASSILEGSGELFF.